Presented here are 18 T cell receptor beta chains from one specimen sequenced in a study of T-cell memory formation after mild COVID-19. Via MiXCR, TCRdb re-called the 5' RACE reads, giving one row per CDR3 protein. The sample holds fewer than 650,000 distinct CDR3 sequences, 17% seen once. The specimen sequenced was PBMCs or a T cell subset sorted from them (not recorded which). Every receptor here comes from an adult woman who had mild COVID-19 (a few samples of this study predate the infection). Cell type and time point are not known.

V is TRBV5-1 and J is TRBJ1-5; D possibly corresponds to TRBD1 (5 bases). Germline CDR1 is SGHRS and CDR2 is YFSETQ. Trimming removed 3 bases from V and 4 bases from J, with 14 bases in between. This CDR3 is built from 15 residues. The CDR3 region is CASSSGDSPNQPQHF. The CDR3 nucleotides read TGCGCCAGCAGCTCCGGGGACTCTCCTAATCAGCCCCAGCATTTT.

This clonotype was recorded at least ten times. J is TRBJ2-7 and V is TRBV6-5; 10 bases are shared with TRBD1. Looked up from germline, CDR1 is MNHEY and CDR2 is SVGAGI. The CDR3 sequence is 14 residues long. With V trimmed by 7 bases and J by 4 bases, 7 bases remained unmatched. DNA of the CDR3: TGTGCCAGCACCCCGGGACAGGGGATTTACGAGCAGTACTTC. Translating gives CASTPGQGIYEQYF.

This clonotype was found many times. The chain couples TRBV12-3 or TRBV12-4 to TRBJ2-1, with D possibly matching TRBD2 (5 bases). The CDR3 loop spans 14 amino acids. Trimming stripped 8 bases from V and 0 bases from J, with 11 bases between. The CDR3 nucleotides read TGTGCCAGCGAGCTAGCCGGCTCCTACAATGAGCAGTTCTTC. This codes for CASELAGSYNEQFF.

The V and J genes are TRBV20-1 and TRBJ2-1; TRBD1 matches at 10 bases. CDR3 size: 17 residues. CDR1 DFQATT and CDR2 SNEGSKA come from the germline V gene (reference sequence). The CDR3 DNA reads TGCAGCGCAATCTACCTTCGTGCGGGACAGGGGAGGAATGAGCAGTTCTTC. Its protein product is CSAIYLRAGQGRNEQFF.

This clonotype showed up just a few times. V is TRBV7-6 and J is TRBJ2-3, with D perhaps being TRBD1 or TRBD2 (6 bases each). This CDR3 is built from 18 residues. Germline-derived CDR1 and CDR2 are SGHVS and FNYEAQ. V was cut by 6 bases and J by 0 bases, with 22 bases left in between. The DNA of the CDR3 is TGTGCCAGCAGTCAACCCCGCCGGGGGCTGGCGAGCACAGATACGCAGTATTTT. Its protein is CASSQPRRGLASTDTQYF.

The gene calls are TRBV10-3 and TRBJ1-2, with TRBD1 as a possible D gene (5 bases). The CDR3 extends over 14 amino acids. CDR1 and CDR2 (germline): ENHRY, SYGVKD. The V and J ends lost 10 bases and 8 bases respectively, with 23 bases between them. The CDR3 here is CANGATIANEGYTF. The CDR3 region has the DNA TGTGCCAACGGGGCCACTATTGCGAATGAGGGCTACACCTTC.

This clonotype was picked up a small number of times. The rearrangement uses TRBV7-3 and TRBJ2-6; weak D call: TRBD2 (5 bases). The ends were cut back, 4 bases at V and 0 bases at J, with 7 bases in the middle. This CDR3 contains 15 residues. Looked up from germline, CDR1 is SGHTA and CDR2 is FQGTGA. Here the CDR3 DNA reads TGTGCCAGCAGCTGGGAGTCCTCTGGGGCCAACGTCCTGACTTTC. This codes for CASSWESSGANVLTF.

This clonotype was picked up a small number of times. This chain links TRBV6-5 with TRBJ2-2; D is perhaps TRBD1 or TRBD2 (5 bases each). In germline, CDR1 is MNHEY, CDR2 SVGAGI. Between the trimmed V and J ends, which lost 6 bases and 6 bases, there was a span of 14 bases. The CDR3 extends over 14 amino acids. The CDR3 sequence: CASRGDALAGELFF. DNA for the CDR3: TGTGCCAGCAGGGGGGATGCACTCGCCGGGGAGCTGTTTTTT.

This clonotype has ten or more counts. The CDR3 DNA reads as TGTGCCAGCATCCGGACTAGCGGGTTATACAATGAGCAGTTCTTC. Protein sequence: CASIRTSGLYNEQFF. This chain uses TRBV27 with TRBJ2-1; 11 bases fit TRBD2. From germline, CDR1 is MNHEY and CDR2 SMNVEV (reference sequence). After removal of 7 bases from V and 4 bases from J, the junction contained 6 bases not matched to a gene. The CDR3 totals 15 residues.

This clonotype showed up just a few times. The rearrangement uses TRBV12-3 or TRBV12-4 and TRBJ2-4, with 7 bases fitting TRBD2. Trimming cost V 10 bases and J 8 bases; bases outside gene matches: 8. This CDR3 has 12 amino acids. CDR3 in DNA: TGTGCCACCGGACTAGTCATGGACATTCAGTACTTC. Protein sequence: CATGLVMDIQYF.

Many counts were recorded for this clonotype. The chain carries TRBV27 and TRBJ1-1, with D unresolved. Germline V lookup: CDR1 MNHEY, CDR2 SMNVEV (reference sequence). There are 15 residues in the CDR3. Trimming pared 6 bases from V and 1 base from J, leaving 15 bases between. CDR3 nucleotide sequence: TGTGCCAGCAGAAAAGGCGGTCTCTCGAACACTGAAGCTTTCTTT. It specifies CASRKGGLSNTEAFF.

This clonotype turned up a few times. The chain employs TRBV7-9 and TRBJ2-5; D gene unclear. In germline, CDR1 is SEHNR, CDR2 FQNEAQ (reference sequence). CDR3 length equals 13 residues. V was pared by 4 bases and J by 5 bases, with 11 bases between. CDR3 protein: CASSSQSMETQYF. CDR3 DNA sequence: TGTGCCAGCAGCTCTCAGTCGATGGAGACCCAGTACTTC.

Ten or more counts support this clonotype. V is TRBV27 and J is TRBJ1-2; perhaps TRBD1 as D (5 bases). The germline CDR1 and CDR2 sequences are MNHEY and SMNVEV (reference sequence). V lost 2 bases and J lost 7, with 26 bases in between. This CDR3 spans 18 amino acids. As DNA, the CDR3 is TGTGCCAGCAGTTTAAACCCCTGGGACCGCCGGAGGGGTGGTGGCTACACCTTC. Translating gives CASSLNPWDRRRGGGYTF.

CDR3 protein: CASTSGQEIDGYTF. The CDR3 region has the DNA TGTGCCAGCACCAGTGGACAGGAGATCGATGGCTACACCTTC. This chain uses TRBV7-9 with TRBJ1-2; 7 bases align to TRBD1. The CDR3 is made up of 14 amino acids. Germline CDR1 reads SEHNR; CDR2 reads FQNEAQ (reference sequence). J gave up 6 bases and V 7 bases, and 11 bases lay outside the gene matches.

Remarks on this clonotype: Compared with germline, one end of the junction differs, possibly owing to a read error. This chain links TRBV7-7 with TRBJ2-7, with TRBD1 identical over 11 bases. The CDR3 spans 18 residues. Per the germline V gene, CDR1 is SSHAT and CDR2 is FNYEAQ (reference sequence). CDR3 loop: CASSSSARENGQGAGQYF. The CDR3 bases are TGTGCTAGCAGCTCCAGTGCCAGAGAGAACGGACAGGGGGCAGGGCAGTACTTC.

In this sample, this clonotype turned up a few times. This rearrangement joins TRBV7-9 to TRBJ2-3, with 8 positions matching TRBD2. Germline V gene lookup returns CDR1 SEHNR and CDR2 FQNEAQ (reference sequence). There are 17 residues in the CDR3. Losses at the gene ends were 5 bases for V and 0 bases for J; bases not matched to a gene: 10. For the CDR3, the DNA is TGTGCCAGCAGCCCGTTGCCCTTAGCGGGGAGCACAGATACGCAGTATTTT. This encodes CASSPLPLAGSTDTQYF.

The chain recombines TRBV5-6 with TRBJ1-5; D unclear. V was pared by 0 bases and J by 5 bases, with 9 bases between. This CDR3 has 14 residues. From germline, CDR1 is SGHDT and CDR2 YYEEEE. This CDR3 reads CASSLEGNHQPQHF. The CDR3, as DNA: TGTGCCAGCAGCTTGGAGGGTAATCATCAGCCCCAGCATTTT.

Here the CDR3 reads CASSLAGTVGEQYF. The CDR3 DNA reads as TGTGCCAGCAGCTTAGCCGGGACAGTAGGCGAGCAGTACTTC. V is TRBV5-6 and J is TRBJ2-7; 7 nucleotides match TRBD1. V gave up 2 bases and J gave up 6 bases; unmatched junction bases: 8. Germline V CDR1 and CDR2: SGHDT, YYEEEE. CDR3 length: 14 residues.